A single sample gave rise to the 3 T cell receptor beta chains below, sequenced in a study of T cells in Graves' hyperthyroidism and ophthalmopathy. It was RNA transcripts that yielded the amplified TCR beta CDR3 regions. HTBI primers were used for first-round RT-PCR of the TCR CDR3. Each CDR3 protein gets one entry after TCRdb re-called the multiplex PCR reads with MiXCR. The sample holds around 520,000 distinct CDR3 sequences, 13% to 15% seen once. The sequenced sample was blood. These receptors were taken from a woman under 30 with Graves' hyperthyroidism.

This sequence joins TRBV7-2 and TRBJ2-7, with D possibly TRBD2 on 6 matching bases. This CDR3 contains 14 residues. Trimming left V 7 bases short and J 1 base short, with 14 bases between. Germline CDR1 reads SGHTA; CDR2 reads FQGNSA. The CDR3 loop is CASNLEGPSYEQYF. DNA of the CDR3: TGTGCCAGCAACCTGGAGGGCCCTTCCTACGAGCAGTACTTC.

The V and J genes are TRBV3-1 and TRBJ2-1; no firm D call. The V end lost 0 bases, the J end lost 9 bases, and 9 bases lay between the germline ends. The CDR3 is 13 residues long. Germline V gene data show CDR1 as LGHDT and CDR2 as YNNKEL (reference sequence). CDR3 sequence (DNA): TGTGCCAGCAGCCAAGAACTCAGTGCTGAGCAGTTCTTC. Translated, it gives CASSQELSAEQFF.

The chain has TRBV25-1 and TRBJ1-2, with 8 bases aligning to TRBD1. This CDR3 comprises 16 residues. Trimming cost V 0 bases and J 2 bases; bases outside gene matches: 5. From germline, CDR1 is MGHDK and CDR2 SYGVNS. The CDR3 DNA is TGTGCCAGCAGTGAATATGGACAGGGCCTCAACTATGGCTACACCTTC. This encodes CASSEYGQGLNYGYTF.